The clone carrying this T cell receptor beta chain was seen repeatedly, ten times or more. Its antigen is not known. This sample was taken from a study of CD8 T cells in ankylosing spondylitis. TCRdb re-called the 5' RACE reads with MiXCR, one entry per CDR3 protein. The sample shows approximately 46,000 distinct CDR3 sequences, about 11% of them seen only once. This CDR3 comprises 16 residues. CDR1 and CDR2 from the germline V gene are MNHEY and SMNVEV (reference sequence). With 5 bases clipped from V and 4 bases from J, the junction kept 8 bases outside the gene matches. Study-level results: Typical of ankylosing spondylitis blood, it appeared, was a TCR beta motif of several highly homologous variants.

This receptor was obtained from a male donor with ankylosing spondylitis or in good health (not recorded which). The sequencing sample was made of blood, either unsorted or a sorted T cell fraction (not recorded which). V is TRBV27 and J is TRBJ2-2; 9 bases match TRBD1. The CDR3 DNA sequence: TGTGCCAGCAGTCCGGGGACAGGGTGGGGCACCGGGGAGCTGTTTTTT. It encodes CASSPGTGWGTGELFF.